Listed below are T cell receptor beta chains from one sample, sequenced in a study of ipilimumab plus nivolumab after autologous stem cell transplantation. TCRdb keeps only in-frame clones here, not all; method: immunoSEQ multiplex PCR. The sample consists of roughly 20,000 clones, about 80% of them appearing once. Sample: PBMCs, taken in a trial of ipilimumab plus nivolumab as post-transplant consolidation. Source of these receptors: a male donor with diffuse large B-cell lymphoma. Both conserved end residues are part of each CDR3. A D gene is named only where the DNA matches it firmly. Only some rows state a clone size, as once, few, many or a class for expanded clones.

d_call clone_size j_call v_call cdr3_nt cdr3_aa
TRBD2 NA TRBJ2-7 TRBV19 TGTGCCAGTAGTGCGGGAGGGTACGAGCAGTACTTC CASSAGGYEQYF
TRBD1 NA TRBJ1-2 TRBV27 TGTGCCAGCAGCCCAGGGGGCGGCTATGGCTACACCTTC CASSPGGGYGYTF
TRBD2 NA TRBJ2-3 TRBV11-2 TGTGCCAGCAGCCTGAGACTAGCGGGGGCAACAGATACGCAGTATTTT CASSLRLAGATDTQYF
TRBD1 NA TRBJ1-3 TRBV7-2 TGTGCCAGCAGCCGACAGGGATTTTCGTCGAACACCATATATTTT CASSRQGFSSNTIYF
TRBD1 NA TRBJ1-2 TRBV5-4 TGTGCCAGCAGCCTCGCCGGGACAGGGGGAGAATACACCTTC CASSLAGTGGEYTF
TRBD2 NA TRBJ2-3 TRBV2 TGTGCCAGCAGCGACGATAGCGGGGCACGCACAGATACGCAGTATTTT CASSDDSGARTDTQYF
NA NA TRBJ2-5 TRBV5-1 TGCGCCAGCAGCTATCAAACTCCGAGGGATGGCGGTGGGACCCAGTACTTC CASSYQTPRDGGGTQYF
TRBD2 once TRBJ2-3 TRBV19 TGTGCCAGTAGTATTGCGGGGGTCGAAACAGATACGCAGTATTTT CASSIAGVETDTQYF
NA NA TRBJ1-3 TRBV5-1 TGCGCCAGCAGCTTGGAGGCAGGGGTCTCTGGAAACACCATATATTTT CASSLEAGVSGNTIYF
NA NA TRBJ1-5 TRBV5-1 TGCGCCAGCAGCTTCCGAGTAGGCAATCAGCCCCAGCATTTT CASSFRVGNQPQHF
TRBD1 NA TRBJ2-5 TRBV6-6 TGTGCCAGCAGGAGGGGACAGGGAATGGAGACCCAGTACTTC CASRRGQGMETQYF
TRBD1 NA TRBJ1-1 TRBV28 TGTGCCAGCAGCAACCCCGACAGGGATTACACTGAAGCTTTCTTT CASSNPDRDYTEAFF
NA NA TRBJ2-7 TRBV30 TGTGCCTGGAGTGTACGGTCCGGGTCCGAGCAGTACTTC CAWSVRSGSEQYF
NA NA TRBJ2-7 TRBV5-1 TGCGCCAGCAGCTTGGACACTAATTCCTACGAGCAGTACTTC CASSLDTNSYEQYF
TRBD1 few TRBJ2-7 TRBV4-1 TGCGCCAGCAGCCAAGATCCCTTATTTGACAGGGGGGGTTTCAAGCAGTACTTC CASSQDPLFDRGGFKQYF
TRBD2 NA TRBJ2-5 TRBV4-2 TGTGCCAGCAGCCAAAGAGCCGGGACTATCCAAGAGACCCAGTACTTC CASSQRAGTIQETQYF
TRBD1 NA TRBJ1-1 TRBV18 TGTGCCAGCTCAAAACAGGGGAGTGACACTGAAGCTTTCTTT CASSKQGSDTEAFF
NA NA TRBJ1-3 TRBV30 TGTGCCTGGAGCTTGAGCTCTGGAAACACCATATATTTT CAWSLSSGNTIYF
TRBD1 NA TRBJ2-7 TRBV6-6 TGTGCCAGCTTCACAGGACAGGGTGTTCACGAGCAGTGCTTC CASFTGQGVHEQCF
NA NA TRBJ2-5 TRBV27 TGTGCCAGCAGTTTATCCTATCTTCGTCAAGAGACCCAGTACTTC CASSLSYLRQETQYF
NA NA TRBJ2-7 TRBV7-3 TGTGCCAGCAGCCCAAGCTTAGCCTCCTACGAGCAGTACTTC CASSPSLASYEQYF
TRBD2 NA TRBJ2-3 TRBV7-3 TGTGCCAGCAGCTTCGCGGGGGGCCGTGGAGATACGCAGTATTTT CASSFAGGRGDTQYF
NA few TRBJ2-5 TRBV5-6 TGTGCCAGCAGCCCCCGAGGCAGGGGCCGCGGGCAAGAGACCCAGTACTTC CASSPRGRGRGQETQYF
TRBD1 NA TRBJ1-2 TRBV28 TGTGCCAGCAGTTCAACAGGGGTAGGCTTTGGCTACACCTTC CASSSTGVGFGYTF
TRBD1 NA TRBJ2-7 TRBV5-4 TGTGCCAGCAGCTTCAGGGGGCTTAACGAGCAGTACTTC CASSFRGLNEQYF
NA NA TRBJ1-2 TRBV9 TGTGCCAGCAGCGGGGGCGGCGATGGTGGCTACACCTTC CASSGGGDGGYTF
NA NA TRBJ1-5 TRBV5-1 TGCGCCAGCAGGAATGGGACAAGCAATCAGCCCCAGCATTTT CASRNGTSNQPQHF
NA NA TRBJ1-3 TRBV18 TGTGCCAGCTCACCGGCGGGGGTCCGCGGAAACACCATATATTTT CASSPAGVRGNTIYF
NA NA TRBJ2-7 TRBV9 TGTGCCAGCAGCGTAGACTTCTCCGTCGGAGGGGAGCAGTACTTC CASSVDFSVGGEQYF